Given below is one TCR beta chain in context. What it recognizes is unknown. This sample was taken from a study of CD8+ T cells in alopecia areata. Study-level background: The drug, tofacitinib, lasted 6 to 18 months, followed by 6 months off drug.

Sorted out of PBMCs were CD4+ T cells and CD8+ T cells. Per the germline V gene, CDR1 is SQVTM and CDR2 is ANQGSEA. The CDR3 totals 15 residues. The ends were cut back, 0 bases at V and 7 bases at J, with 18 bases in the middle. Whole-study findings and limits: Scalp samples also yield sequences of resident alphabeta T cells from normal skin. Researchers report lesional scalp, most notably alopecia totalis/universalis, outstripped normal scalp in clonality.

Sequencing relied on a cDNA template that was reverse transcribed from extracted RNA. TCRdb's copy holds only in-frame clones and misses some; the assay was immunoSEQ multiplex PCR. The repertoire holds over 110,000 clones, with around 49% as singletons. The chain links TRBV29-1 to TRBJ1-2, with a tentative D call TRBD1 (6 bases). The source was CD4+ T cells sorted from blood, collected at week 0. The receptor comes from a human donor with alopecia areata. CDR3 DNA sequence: TGCAGCGTTGAAGACCCGACAGGAAGTTTTGTTGGCTACACCTTC. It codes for CSVEDPTGSFVGYTF. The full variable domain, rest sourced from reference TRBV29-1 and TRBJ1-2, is SAVISQKPSRDICQRGTSLTIQCQVDSQVTMMFWYRQQPGQSLTLIATANQGSEATYESGFVIDKFPISRPNLTFSTLTVSNMSPEDSSIYLCSVEDPTGSFVGYTFGSGTRLTVV.